These 22 T cell receptor beta chains originate from one sample sequenced in a study of brain metastases from non-small cell lung cancer. The assay was immunoSEQ multiplex PCR, and TCRdb's table has in-frame clones only and misses some. The sample carries approximately 5,600 clones, about four fifths recorded once. The material sequenced was primary lung tumor tissue. These receptors all stem from a donor older than 35 with non-small cell lung cancer.

This chain connects TRBV6-5 to TRBJ2-7; D gene unclear. CDR3 length: 15 residues. V was pared by 6 bases and J by 0 bases, with 15 bases between. Germline CDR1 MNHEY, CDR2 SVGAGI. Here the CDR3 DNA reads TGTGCCAGCAGCCCCGGCAGTCCGAGCTCCTACGAGCAGTACTTC. This codes for CASSPGSPSSYEQYF.

The chain combines TRBV19 with TRBJ2-1; D is unclear. CDR1 LNHDA and CDR2 SQIVND come from the germline V gene (reference sequence). Trimming removed 5 bases from V and 2 bases from J, with 13 bases in between. The CDR3 contains 15 residues. The CDR3 is CASSAQKVAYNEQFF. As DNA, the CDR3 is TGTGCCAGTAGTGCCCAAAAGGTTGCCTACAATGAGCAGTTCTTC.

About this clone itself: Possible read error: a much larger clone is one base away. V and J are TRBV7-2 and TRBJ1-2, with D tentatively TRBD1 (5 bases). Looked up from germline, CDR1 is SGHTA and CDR2 is FQGNSA. The CDR3 extends over 15 amino acids. CDR3 in DNA: TGTGTCAGCAGCTATCGCGGGATGGGGCAGGATGGCTACACCTTC. This sequence encodes CVSSYRGMGQDGYTF. Looking up the rest from reference TRBV7-2 and TRBJ1-2 gives the full variable domain: GAGVSQSPSNKVTEKGKDVELRCDPISGHTALYWYRQSLGQGLEFLIYFQGNSAPDKSGLPSDRFSAERTGGSVSTLTIQRTQQEDSAVYLCVSSYRGMGQDGYTFGSGTRLTVV.

The chain recombines TRBV5-1 with TRBJ1-5; D gene unclear. CDR3 size: 19 residues. Trimming removed 7 bases at V and 1 base at J, with 27 bases between. The V gene's germline CDR1 is SGHRS and CDR2 YFSETQ. CDR3 sequence: CASCLSGRNRCGSNQPQHF. CDR3 coding DNA: TGCGCCAGCTGTCTCTCCGGACGTAACCGGTGTGGGAGCAATCAGCCCCAGCATTTT.

This rearrangement joins TRBV30 to TRBJ1-2, with 9 bases lining up with TRBD1. Losses at the gene ends were 4 bases for V and 0 bases for J; bases not matched to a gene: 15. CDR3 length: 18 amino acids. The V gene's germline CDR1 is GTSNPN and CDR2 SVGIG (reference sequence). The CDR3 spells CAWMELRDRVYSNYGYTF. The CDR3 nucleotides are TGTGCCTGGATGGAACTCCGGGACAGGGTTTACTCTAACTATGGCTACACCTTC. The full variable domain, in which reference TRBV30 and TRBJ1-2 provide the parts outside the CDR3, is SQTIHQWPATLVQPVGSPLSLECTVEGTSNPNLYWYRQAAGRGLQLLFYSVGIGQISSEVPQNLSASRPQDRQFILSSKKLLLSDSGFYLCAWMELRDRVYSNYGYTFGSGTRLTVV.

J is TRBJ1-5 and V is TRBV7-8; a possible D gene is TRBD1 (6 bases). From germline, CDR1 is SGHVS and CDR2 FQNEAQ. Trimming removed 2 bases at V and 0 bases at J, with 14 bases between. The CDR3 has 17 amino acids. The CDR3 DNA is TGTGCCAGCAGCTTAAGGGGGAGAAGCTATAGCAATCAGCCCCAGCATTTT. Protein product: CASSLRGRSYSNQPQHF.

Here the CDR3 DNA reads TGTGCCAGCAGCCCCTATTCCTTTTTCAGGGGAGGGGCTGAAGCTTTCTTT. Translation gives CASSPYSFFRGGAEAFF. The rearrangement links TRBV28 to TRBJ1-1, with D tentatively TRBD1 (6 bases). This CDR3 has 17 amino acids. V lost 6 bases, J lost 6 bases, and 26 bases lay in between. Germline V gene sequence: CDR1 MDHEN, CDR2 SYDVKM. Supplemented by reference TRBV28 and TRBJ1-1, the full variable domain reads DVKVTQSSRYLVKRTGEKVFLECVQDMDHENMFWYRQDPGLGLRLIYFSYDVKMKEKGDIPEGYSVSREKKERFSLILESASTNQTSMYLCASSPYSFFRGGAEAFFGQGTRLTVV.

The V gene is TRBV6-5, the J gene TRBJ1-2; D perhaps matches TRBD1 (5 bases). Germline-derived CDR1 and CDR2 are MNHEY and SVGAGI. The length of the CDR3 is 14 residues. With 2 bases removed from V and 2 bases from J, the gap between germline ends came to 9 bases. CDR3 sequence reads: CASSYPGINYGYTF. For the CDR3, the DNA is TGTGCCAGCAGTTACCCAGGGATCAACTATGGCTACACCTTC.

This clone was seen a few times. The rearrangement links TRBV5-6 to TRBJ1-6; D unresolved. Per germline, CDR1 SGHDT and CDR2 YYEEEE. Trimming cost V 10 bases and J 7 bases, with 21 bases left between them. There are 15 residues in the CDR3. In nucleotides, the CDR3 is TGTGCCTCCAGCGTTGGTACTCTGCGAAATTCACCCCTCCACTTT. This codes for CASSVGTLRNSPLHF.

V usage is TRBV29-1 and J usage is TRBJ2-3; no definite D call. Germline-derived CDR1 and CDR2 are SQVTM and ANQGSEA. The CDR3 runs 11 residues. Trimming removed 5 bases from V and 0 bases from J, with 3 bases in between. The CDR3 here is CSVTSTDTQYF. The CDR3 DNA reads as TGCAGCGTTACTAGCACAGATACGCAGTATTTT.

This chain links TRBV4-2 with TRBJ1-1; perhaps TRBD1 as D (5 bases). The CDR3 is made up of 15 amino acids. With 3 bases removed from V and 5 bases from J, the gap between germline ends came to 16 bases. CDR1 is LGHNA and CDR2 is YNFKEQ in the germline V gene. DNA of the CDR3: TGTGCCAGCAGCCAGACCTTCGGGACGGGGACTGAAGCTTTCTTT. Its protein product is CASSQTFGTGTEAFF.

V usage is TRBV6-6 and J usage is TRBJ2-1, with TRBD2 matching over 11 bases. Looked up from germline, CDR1 is MNHNY and CDR2 is SVGAGI (reference sequence). V dropped 5 bases and J dropped 7; count of bases not matched to a gene: 7. This CDR3 region has 15 residues. The CDR3 DNA reads as TGTGCCAGCAGTGGTAGCGGGGGGGCCAGTAATGAGCAGTTCTTC. Its translation is CASSGSGGASNEQFF.

The gene calls are TRBV28 and TRBJ1-2; the match to TRBD1 covers 9 bases. J gave up 4 bases and V 4 bases, and 13 bases lay outside the gene matches. The germline CDR1 and CDR2 sequences are MDHEN and SYDVKM. This CDR3 comprises 17 residues. CDR3: CASSYGTGQPHGYGYTF. The CDR3 bases are TGTGCCAGCAGTTACGGGACAGGGCAACCCCACGGCTATGGCTACACCTTC.

The chain has TRBV24-1 and TRBJ1-4, with 10 positions matching TRBD1. The ends lost 5 bases at V and 8 bases at J; junction bases unmatched: 19. This CDR3 region has 19 residues. Germline V lookup: CDR1 KGHDR, CDR2 SFDVKD. CDR3 region: CATSGASTGGRFEKEKLFF. The CDR3, as DNA: TGTGCCACCAGTGGCGCCTCGACAGGGGGCCGGTTTGAGAAGGAAAAACTGTTTTTT.

This clone was observed a handful of times. The genes are TRBV6-5 and TRBJ2-1; a weak D match, TRBD1 (5 bases). Trimming removed 8 bases at V and 3 bases at J, with 8 bases between. This CDR3 spans 12 amino acids. Germline V gene lookup returns CDR1 MNHEY and CDR2 SVGAGI. CDR3 DNA sequence: TGTGCCAGCGTCACAGGCTACAATGAGCAGTTCTTC. Translation: CASVTGYNEQFF.

As for this clone: Other DNA sequences of this sample code for an identical CDR3. This chain links TRBV12-3 or TRBV12-4 with TRBJ1-5; D unclear. The length of the CDR3 is 12 residues. With 4 bases removed from V and 1 base from J, the gap between germline ends came to 2 bases. The CDR3: CASSYSNQPQHF. CDR3 sequence (DNA): TGTGCCAGCAGTTACAGCAATCAGCCCCAGCATTTT.

This sequence joins TRBV28 and TRBJ1-1; D is uncertain. The V end was cut by 2 bases, the J end by 7 bases, with 5 bases between. CDR1 and CDR2 (germline): MDHEN, SYDVKM. This CDR3 is built from 11 residues. Here the CDR3 reads CASSLGSEAFF. As DNA, the CDR3 is TGTGCCAGCAGTTTAGGTAGTGAAGCTTTCTTT.

This chain joins TRBV5-1 and TRBJ2-7; D might be TRBD1 (6 bases). The germline CDR1 and CDR2 sequences are SGHRS and YFSETQ. This CDR3 is 15 amino acids long. The germline V and J ends were trimmed by 0 bases and 2 bases, with 12 bases remaining between them. The CDR3 coding sequence is TGCGCCAGCAGCTTGGGGGGGACAAGAACCTACGAGCAGTACTTC. This gives the protein CASSLGGTRTYEQYF.

V is TRBV7-3 and J is TRBJ1-4; maybe TRBD1 (5 bases). The V gene's germline CDR1 is SGHTA and CDR2 FQGTGA. V was trimmed by 8 bases and J by 8 bases, leaving 6 bases between them. The CDR3 covers 10 residues. CDR3 in amino acids: CASQGEKLFF. CDR3 bases: TGTGCCAGCCAGGGCGAAAAACTGTTTTTT.

The V gene is TRBV7-9, the J gene TRBJ2-1; possibly TRBD2 for D (6 bases). CDR3 length: 15 residues. Germline V lookup: CDR1 SEHNR, CDR2 FQNEAQ (reference sequence). V lost 3 bases to trimming and J lost 0 bases, with 9 bases between them. CDR3 nucleotides: TGTGCCAGCAGCTTTTGGGGGGTCTCCTACAATGAGCAGTTCTTC. Protein: CASSFWGVSYNEQFF.

The rearrangement joins TRBV12-5 to TRBJ2-7; TRBD2 aligns across 11 bases. The CDR3 has 15 residues. The J segment lost 3 bases and the V segment lost 6 bases, leaving 7 bases of the junction unmatched. Germline V CDR1 and CDR2: LGHNT, FRNRAP. The chain's CDR3 is CASGSSGTSGYEQYF. CDR3 DNA: TGTGCTAGTGGCTCCTCCGGGACTAGCGGCTACGAGCAGTACTTC.

The chain is built from TRBV25-1 and TRBJ1-1; 9 bases agree with TRBD1. CDR1 and CDR2 from the germline V gene are MGHDK and SYGVNS. Trimming at V came to 5 bases and at J to 0 bases, leaving 7 bases not matched to a gene. The CDR3 is made up of 16 amino acids. The CDR3 sequence: CASSPRDRVLNTEAFF. CDR3 in DNA: TGTGCCAGCAGTCCACGGGACAGGGTATTGAACACTGAAGCTTTCTTT.